The entry below gives a single T cell receptor (beta chain) sequence along with its context. This sample is part of a study of CD8 T cells in Susac syndrome. CD8+ and CD4+ T cells circulating in blood were sequenced for TCR beta. TEMRA cells were FACS-enriched, while CD8+ and CD4+ T cells were negatively isolated. In germline, CDR1 is SQVTM, CDR2 ANQGSEA. The CDR3 totals 11 residues. The germline V and J ends were trimmed by 6 bases and 6 bases, with 12 bases remaining between them. After extraction with the RNeasy kit, 0.5 to 1 ug of the RNA was reverse transcribed using random hexamers. With immunoSEQ multiplex PCR, TCR beta CDR3 was amplified across 54 Vbeta and 13 Jbeta. MiXCR, applied by TCRdb to the immunoSEQ multiplex PCR reads, yields one record per CDR3 protein. Of some 190,000 distinct CDR3 sequences in the sample, less than 95% were seen once.

Sequenced material: CD4+ T cells from PBMCs. This clonotype originated in a human donor in good health. J is TRBJ2-7 and V is TRBV29-1; D is unclear. The CDR3 bases are TGCAGCGTCGAACTATTTAGCGAGCAGTACTTC. It encodes CSVELFSEQYF.